This T cell receptor (beta chain) comes out of a study of blood T cell repertoires in COVID-19 (dated by TCRdb to about 2020). Notes on the research overall: Collaborator samples came from the United States, Italy and Spain and covered acute and convalescent phases of COVID-19. The material from the prospective study consisted of cDNA or gDNA derived from T cells, B-cell-depleted T cells, or PBMCs. Subjects who had been exposed to COVID-19, were actively infected with it, or had recovered from it provided the deeply sampled blood TCRbeta repertoires that made up the dataset. The repertoires were released in a freely available public database intended as a resource for research on the immune response to SARS-CoV-2. The samples were drawn from two sources: the first 160 participants of the ongoing ImmuneRACE study, and 950 to 1,500 subjects contributed by 6 global collaborators. The sample metadata nearly always contained a de-identified subject ID, COVID-19 status, age in years and sex. Where HLA class I and class II types were available, the types were taken from metadata supplied by the sample provider, not from assay-based typing. The investigation overall reported the following: Clinical and demographic metadata were provided uncurated, with the amount varying by source and participant.

Participants in the prospective study were enrolled through a virtual design, were aged about 18 to 89 years, and lived in roughly 24 United States geographic areas. Cohort assignment in the prospective study relied on participant-reported clinical history from a screening survey and a study questionnaire. ImmuneRACE Cohort 3 recovered participants were defined by two consecutive negative NP/OP PCR tests, healthcare professional clearance, or symptom resolution. In the prospective study, mobile phlebotomists collected whole blood, serum and a nasopharyngeal or oropharyngeal swab from each participant. Over an approximately 2-month period, participants in the prospective study had the option of providing additional blood draws and questionnaires. Prospective study blood samples were shipped either frozen or at room temperature before DNA extraction. The germline V gene specifies SQVTM as CDR1 and ANQGSEA as CDR2. The CDR3 goes from the cysteine to the phenylalanine over 14 residues. The kept DNA is CDR3 alone, 42 bases in frame from the first base. Between the V and J ends, shortened by 4 bases and 5 bases respectively, the junction contains 15 bases.

The immunoSEQ Assay, a bias-controlled multiplex PCR, was used to amplify TCRbeta CDR3 regions from genomic DNA. Processing in the source paper ran as follows. Nucleated cell counts per sample were estimated from amplification of reference gene primers within the assay. To quantify the absolute abundance of each unique TCRbeta CDR3 rearrangement, sequence reads were collapsed and filtered. For each sample, productive Simpson clonality was calculated as the square root of Simpson's diversity index over productive rearrangements. TCRdb stores this immuneACCESS table with in-frame sequences only. Part of the clones is absent; in the studies checked, under half of the shortfall reflects unresolved V genes, and no reason is known for the rest. That table furnishes V, J and clone size, whereas the DNA furnished D and trimming. For this sample there are about 160,000 clones; roughly 80% appear just once. Nearly 3.5% of the sample rests with the top ten.

Note on this clone: Its antigen is currently not known. No base quality information exists; no much larger clone differs at one position.

This chain is built from TRBV29-1 and TRBJ2-1; the best D guess is TRBD1, with 6 bases matching. The source is an older woman who had recovered from COVID-19. What was sequenced was PBMCs or T cells enriched from blood (not recorded which). The DNA is as follows: TGCAGCGTTGCCCGAGGGGGACCTAACAATGAGCAGTTCTTC. This sequence encodes CSVARGGPNNEQFF.